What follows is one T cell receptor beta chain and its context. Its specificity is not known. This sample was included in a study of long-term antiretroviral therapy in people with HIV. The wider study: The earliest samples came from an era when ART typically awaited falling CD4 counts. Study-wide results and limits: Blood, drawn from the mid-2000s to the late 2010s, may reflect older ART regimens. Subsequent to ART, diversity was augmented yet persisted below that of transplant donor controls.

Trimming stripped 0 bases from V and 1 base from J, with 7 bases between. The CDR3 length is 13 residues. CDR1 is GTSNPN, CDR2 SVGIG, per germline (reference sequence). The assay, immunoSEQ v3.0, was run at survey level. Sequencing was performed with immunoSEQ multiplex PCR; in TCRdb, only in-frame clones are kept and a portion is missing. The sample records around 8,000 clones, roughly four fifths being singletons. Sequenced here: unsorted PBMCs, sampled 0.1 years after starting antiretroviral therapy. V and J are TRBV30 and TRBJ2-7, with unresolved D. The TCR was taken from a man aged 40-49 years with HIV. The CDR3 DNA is TGTGCCTGGAGTGTGGGTGGGTCCTACGAGCAGTACTTC. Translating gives CAWSVGGSYEQYF.